This T cell receptor (beta chain) stems from a study of blood T cell repertoires in COVID-19. Study at large: The cDNA or gDNA used as material had been derived from T cells, B-cell-depleted T cells, or PBMCs.

CDR1 is LNHDA, CDR2 SQIVND, per germline (reference sequence). V was pared by 6 bases and J by 9 bases, with 18 bases between. The CDR3 covers 14 residues. Measured with immunoSEQ multiplex PCR; TCRdb has only the in-frame clones, and not every one. This sample has some 150,000 clones, with 75% to 90% found just once. Points on this clone: The same CDR3 also results from other DNA sequences found in this sample.

The receptor's source is a woman aged 55-70 years with COVID-19, enrolled during active disease. The sample taken for sequencing was peripheral blood. V and J are TRBV19 and TRBJ1-3; D unresolved. The CDR3 here is CASSPTGRRVTIYF. The CDR3 bases are TGTGCCAGTAGCCCCACCGGGAGACGGGTCACCATATATTTT.